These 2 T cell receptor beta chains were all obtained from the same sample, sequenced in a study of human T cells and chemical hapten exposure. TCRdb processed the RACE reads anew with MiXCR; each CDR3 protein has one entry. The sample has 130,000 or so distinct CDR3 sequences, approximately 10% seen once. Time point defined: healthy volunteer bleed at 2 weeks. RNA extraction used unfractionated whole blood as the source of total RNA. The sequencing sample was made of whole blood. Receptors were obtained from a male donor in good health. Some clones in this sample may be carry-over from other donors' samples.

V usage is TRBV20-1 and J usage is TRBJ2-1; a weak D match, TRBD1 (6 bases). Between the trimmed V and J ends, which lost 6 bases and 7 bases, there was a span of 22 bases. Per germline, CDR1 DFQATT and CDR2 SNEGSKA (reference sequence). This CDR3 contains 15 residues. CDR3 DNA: TGCAGTGCAGAAGGTGTGTCAGGGGATCCGAATGAGCAGTTCTTC. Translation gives CSAEGVSGDPNEQFF.

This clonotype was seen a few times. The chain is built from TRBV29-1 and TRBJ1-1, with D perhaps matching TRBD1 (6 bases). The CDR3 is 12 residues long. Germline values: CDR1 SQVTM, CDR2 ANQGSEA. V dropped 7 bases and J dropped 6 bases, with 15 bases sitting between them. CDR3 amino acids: CSGRDIDPEAFF. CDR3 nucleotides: TGCAGCGGACGGGACATTGACCCTGAAGCTTTCTTT.